Each of the 19 T cell receptor beta chains below was sequenced from the same sample in a study of technical replicates of blood from a handful of donors. Some clones are missing from TCRdb's copy, which holds only in-frame ones; the method was immunoSEQ multiplex PCR. The table shows about 91,000 clones, with 80% to 95% occurring only once. The sample taken for sequencing was T cells isolated from PBMCs. These receptors originate from a human donor in good health.

This rearrangement joins TRBV28 to TRBJ2-1, with 14 positions matching TRBD2. CDR3 size: 15 residues. The germline CDR1 and CDR2 sequences are MDHEN and SYDVKM. Unmatched junction bases numbered 10, after V lost 6 bases and J lost 12 bases. Written as DNA, the CDR3 is TGTGCCAGCAGCAGACTAGCGGGAGGGGATAGGGGGCAGTTCTTC. Amino acid sequence: CASSRLAGGDRGQFF.

This chain joins TRBV12-2 and TRBJ2-1; the table gives TRBD2 as D, unverified against the DNA. TRBV12-2 is described as a pseudogene. The CDR3 runs 19 residues. This CDR3 is CASRLAGLAGSTGDNEQFF. CDR3 bases: TGTGCAAGTCGCTTAGCCGGACTAGCGGGATCTACGGGAGACAATGAGCAGTTCTTC.

This clone was detected only a few times. The V and J genes are TRBV6-4 and TRBJ2-1; TRBD1 aligns across 7 bases. V shed 6 bases and J 5 bases; nucleotides not matched to a gene: 4. This CDR3 is built from 13 residues. The germline V gene has CDR1 MRHNA and CDR2 SNTAGT. The DNA for the CDR3 is TGTGCCAGCAGCCCCGGGACAGACAATGAGCAGTTCTTC. Translating gives CASSPGTDNEQFF.

V is TRBV19 and J is TRBJ1-2; 8 positions match TRBD1. With 5 bases clipped from V and 6 bases from J, the junction kept 8 bases outside the gene matches. The CDR3 is made up of 14 amino acids. Germline V gives CDR1 LNHDA, CDR2 SQIVND (reference sequence). CDR3 coding DNA: TGTGCCAGTAGTCAAGGACAGGGATTTGATGGCTACACCTTC. Its translation is CASSQGQGFDGYTF.

The J gene is TRBJ1-1, the V gene TRBV9; possible D gene TRBD1, 5 bases. Germline V gene sequence: CDR1 SGDLS, CDR2 YYNGEE. This CDR3 comprises 14 residues. Deletions cut 0 bases from V and 2 bases from J, with 8 bases between. CDR3 amino acids: CASSVATGNTEAFF. The CDR3 coding sequence is TGTGCCAGCAGCGTAGCAACAGGCAACACTGAAGCTTTCTTT.

The V gene is TRBV10-1, the J gene TRBJ1-2; D remains ambiguous. Germline loops: CDR1 WNHNN, CDR2 SYGVQD (reference sequence). The CDR3 runs to 13 residues. The ends were cut back, 4 bases at V and 3 bases at J, with 9 bases in the middle. The CDR3 DNA reads as TGCGCCAGCAGTGTATCTACCCACTATGGCTACACCTTC. As protein: CASSVSTHYGYTF.

The chain employs TRBV11-3 and TRBJ2-3, with D tentatively TRBD2 (6 bases). This CDR3 has 14 residues. Trimming took 6 bases from V and 5 from J, leaving 15 bases between them. The V gene's germline CDR1 is SGHNT and CDR2 YENEEA. In DNA, the CDR3 is TGTGCCAGCAGACTCGGGCAGGAGGGAGATACGCAGTATTTT. Its protein is CASRLGQEGDTQYF.

This chain links TRBV27 with TRBJ1-5; no definite D call. The V end was cut by 4 bases, the J end by 3 bases, with 10 bases between. Looked up from germline, CDR1 is MNHEY and CDR2 is SMNVEV (reference sequence). The length of the CDR3 is 14 residues. The CDR3 coding sequence is TGTGCCAGCAGTTCGGCAGGTTACAATCAGCCCCAGCATTTT. Protein product: CASSSAGYNQPQHF.

This clone appeared a single time. V gene TRBV7-6 combines with J gene TRBJ2-7; 7 positions match TRBD1. Germline V gene data show CDR1 as SGHVS and CDR2 as FNYEAQ. V shed 5 bases, J shed 3 bases, and the junction held 7 bases outside the gene matches. The CDR3 spans 14 residues. The CDR3 here is CASSPVAGGYEQYF. The CDR3 DNA sequence: TGTGCCAGCAGCCCGGTGGCAGGGGGCTACGAGCAGTACTTC.

The J gene is TRBJ1-5, the V gene TRBV4-1; D ambiguous. Germline CDR1 MGHRA, CDR2 YSYEKL. V lost 0 bases and J lost 7, with 10 bases in between. The CDR3 runs to 14 residues. The CDR3 DNA sequence: TGCGCCAGCAGCCAAGATAGTAGGAGGCAGCCCCAGCATTTT. This gives the protein CASSQDSRRQPQHF.

The V call is TRBV2, the J call TRBJ1-2; TRBD1 might be the D (6 bases). The CDR3 is 15 residues long. Germline V CDR1 and CDR2: SNHLY, FYNNEI. Trimming pared 4 bases from V and 10 bases from J, leaving 22 bases between. In nucleotides, the CDR3 is TGTGCCAGCAGTGCTAGTACAGGGCCTAGTGTGGCCTACACCTTC. It is translated as CASSASTGPSVAYTF.

The chain links TRBV19 to TRBJ1-2; 11 bases agree with TRBD1. Looked up from germline, CDR1 is LNHDA and CDR2 is SQIVND (reference sequence). V shed 7 bases, J shed 4 bases, and the junction held 14 bases outside the gene matches. The CDR3 runs to 17 residues. For the CDR3, the DNA is TGTGCCAGTACCATCCGGACAGGGGGCTCAGATAGCTATGGCTACACCTTC. Amino acid sequence: CASTIRTGGSDSYGYTF.

The chain links TRBV27 to TRBJ1-2; no clear D. CDR3 length: 11 amino acids. Trimming took off 5 bases at V and 4 bases at J, with 5 bases between the two ends. Germline V gives CDR1 MNHEY, CDR2 SMNVEV (reference sequence). CDR3 DNA sequence: TGTGCCAGCAGTGGAGGCTATGGCTACACCTTC. It yields the protein CASSGGYGYTF.

The rearrangement joins TRBV7-9 to TRBJ2-2; D is perhaps TRBD1 (6 bases). The CDR3 length is 18 residues. Germline V gene sequence: CDR1 SEHNR, CDR2 FQNEAQ (reference sequence). The ends were cut back, 5 bases at V and 4 bases at J, with 23 bases in the middle. CDR3: CASSRRQAEGRSTGELFF. The CDR3 nucleotides are TGTGCCAGCAGCCGCCGACAGGCAGAAGGGCGGTCCACCGGGGAGCTGTTTTTT.

This chain uses TRBV6-6 with TRBJ2-1; D might be TRBD1 (6 bases). Germline V gives CDR1 MNHNY, CDR2 SVGAGI (reference sequence). This CDR3 comprises 13 residues. The V gene lost 6 bases and the J gene lost 4 bases, with 10 bases spanning the gap. CDR3 in amino acids: CASRDREYNEQFF. The CDR3, as DNA: TGTGCCAGCAGGGACAGAGAATACAATGAGCAGTTCTTC.

This sequence joins TRBV6-6 and TRBJ2-5, with D tentatively TRBD1 (7 bases). Germline V CDR1 and CDR2: MNHNY, SVGAGI (reference sequence). CDR3 size: 16 residues. V lost 5 bases and J 2 bases, leaving 18 bases between the germline ends. CDR3 sequence reads: CASSPSGAGGQETQYF. CDR3 bases: TGTGCCAGCAGTCCCTCGGGGGCAGGGGGGCAAGAGACCCAGTACTTC.

This clone appeared a single time. The rearrangement joins TRBV7-9 to TRBJ2-5, with TRBD2 identical over 10 bases. This CDR3 comprises 18 residues. The junction had 16 bases not matched to a gene; V was cut back by 5 bases and J by 4 bases. Per germline, CDR1 SEHNR and CDR2 FQNEAQ (reference sequence). The CDR3 DNA reads as TGTGCCAGCAGCGACAGGGGTTCAACTAGCGGGAATAGAGAGACCCAGTACTTC. Translation: CASSDRGSTSGNRETQYF. The full variable domain, in which reference TRBV7-9 and TRBJ2-5 provide the parts outside the CDR3, is DTGVSQNPRHKITKRGQNVTFRCDPISEHNRLYWYRQTLGQGPEFLTYFQNEAQLEKSRLLSDRFSAERPKGSFSTLEIQRTEQGDSAMYLCASSDRGSTSGNRETQYFGPGTRLLVL.

The rearrangement links TRBV6-1 to TRBJ1-1; a possible D gene is TRBD1 (5 bases). The CDR3 covers 15 residues. Between the trimmed V and J ends, which lost 7 bases and 2 bases, there was a span of 17 bases. Germline V gene sequence: CDR1 MNHNS, CDR2 SASEGT. CDR3 nucleotides: TGTGCCAGCACCCTCCGGGGGGGAGAAAACACTGAAGCTTTCTTT. Translating gives CASTLRGGENTEAFF.

V and J are TRBV7-2 and TRBJ1-5; TRBD1 matches 8 bases. The CDR3 is 17 residues long. The V segment lost 5 bases and the J segment 0 bases; nucleotides outside the gene matches: 9. Germline V lookup: CDR1 SGHTA, CDR2 FQGNSA. CDR3 in DNA: TGTGCCAGCAGCAGCAGACGGACAGGGAATAGCAATCAGCCCCAGCATTTT. It is translated as CASSSRRTGNSNQPQHF.